The rows below give T cell receptor beta chains drawn from one sample of a study of T cell clonotyping in hematopoietic cell transplantation. Generated by immunoSEQ multiplex PCR, the TCRdb table keeps only in-frame clones and is missing some. Of more than 25,000 clones in the sample, more than 85% were seen once. Sequenced here: PBMCs, sampled 100 days after allogeneic stem cell transplant. The receptors originated from a female patient aged 50-59 years who had an allogeneic stem cell transplant from a related donor, so the T cells may come from the graft donor. Some clones in this sample may be carry-over from other donors' samples. Each CDR3 is given with its conserved first and last residue. A D gene is named only where the DNA matches it firmly. Some rows mark clone size as missing; the rest say once, few, many or name a class of expanded clone.

.	TRBV2	TRBJ2-1	TRBD2	TGTGCCAGCAGTGATCTAGCGGGGTCTGGGCAGTTCTTC	CASSDLAGSGQFF
.	TRBV14	TRBJ1-1	.	TGTGCCAGCAGCCCGAACACTGAAGCTTTCTTT	CASSPNTEAFF
.	TRBV28	TRBJ1-4	TRBD1	TGTGCCAGCAGTTTAGAGGGACAGGGGAACGAAAAACTGTTTTTT	CASSLEGQGNEKLFF
once	TRBV7-9	TRBJ2-2	.	TGTGCCAGCAGCATTAACACCGGGGAGCTGTTTTTT	CASSINTGELFF
.	TRBV30	TRBJ1-2	TRBD1	TGTGCCTGGAGTGTACTCGGACAGGTCTATGGCTACACCTTC	CAWSVLGQVYGYTF
.	TRBV2	TRBJ1-1	.	TGTGCCAGCACGAGCGTGTCGGGAGCCACTGAAGCTTTCTTT	CASTSVSGATEAFF
.	TRBV2	TRBJ2-6	TRBD2	TGTGCCAGCAGCCTCGGGGGGGGAAGCTCTGGGGCCAACGTCCTGACTTTC	CASSLGGGSSGANVLTF
once	TRBV4-1	TRBJ2-3	TRBD2	TGCGCCAGCAGCCGAGGGGCACTAGCGGCTAGCACAGATACGCAGTATTTT	CASSRGALAASTDTQYF
.	TRBV5-1	TRBJ2-1	TRBD2	TGCGCCAGCAGCTTGTCGGCTAGCGGCCTCAATGAGCAGTTCTTC	CASSLSASGLNEQFF
.	TRBV5-3	TRBJ1-2	.	TGTGCCAGAAGCTTCTATGAACGGAACTCTAACTATGGCTACACCTTC	CARSFYERNSNYGYTF
.	TRBV27	TRBJ1-5	.	TGTGCCAGCAGTCCCGGACAGATTAGCAATCAGCCCCAGCATTTT	CASSPGQISNQPQHF
.	TRBV4-3	TRBJ2-7	.	TGCGCCAGCAGCCTCCGGACCGGAGGGTACGAGCAGTACTTC	CASSLRTGGYEQYF
.	TRBV6-5	TRBJ2-7	.	TGTGCCAGCAGTCGAACCGGGGACTTATCCTACGAGCAGTACTTC	CASSRTGDLSYEQYF
.	TRBV5-1	TRBJ2-4	TRBD2	TGCGCCAGCAGCCCGGGACTAGTGTTAGCCAAAAACATTCAGTACTTC	CASSPGLVLAKNIQYF
.	TRBV28	TRBJ1-2	TRBD1	TGTGCCAGCAGTGGGACAGGGCAGAGGACTAACTATGGCTACACCTTC	CASSGTGQRTNYGYTF
.	TRBV6-6	TRBJ1-2	.	TGTGCCAGCAGTTACTCAACGGGGTCCTCCTATGGCTACACCTTC	CASSYSTGSSYGYTF
.	TRBV7-8	TRBJ1-1	.	TGTGCCAGCACCCTGGGGAGCGCGAACACTGAAGCTTTCTTT	CASTLGSANTEAFF
.	TRBV5-1	TRBJ1-3	.	TGCGCCAGCAGCTTGTTCAGTCCTGGAAACACCATATATTTT	CASSLFSPGNTIYF
.	TRBV5-5	TRBJ1-1	TRBD1	TGTGCCAGCACCCGACAGGGAGGGAACACTGAAGCTTTCTTT	CASTRQGGNTEAFF
.	TRBV2	TRBJ2-5	.	TGTGCCAGCAGTGGGGGGGATCAAGAGACCCAGTACTTC	CASSGGDQETQYF
.	TRBV19	TRBJ2-3	TRBD1	TGTGCCAGTAGTATAGATTGGGCGGATAGGGCCGGGACAGAAGCCACAGATACGCAGTATTTT	CASSIDWADRAGTEATDTQYF
.	TRBV6-5	TRBJ2-3	TRBD2	TGTGCCAGCAGTTATCTAGCGGGGGGGCGTGGAGATACGCAGTATTTT	CASSYLAGGRGDTQYF
.	TRBV30	TRBJ1-4	.	TGTGCCTGGAGTGTAGGTCGATCGGCAGGAGAAAAACTGTTTTTT	CAWSVGRSAGEKLFF
.	TRBV7-3	TRBJ1-2	TRBD1	TGTGCCAGCAGTTTCCGGACAGGCGGTGGCTACACCTTC	CASSFRTGGGYTF
.	TRBV14	TRBJ2-2	TRBD1	TGTGCCAGCAGTTGGACAGGGGTGACCGGGGAGCTGTTTTTT	CASSWTGVTGELFF
.	TRBV6-1	TRBJ1-5	.	TGTGCCAGCACCGCCGGGGGGGCTGGGGGTCAGCCCCAGCATTTT	CASTAGGAGGQPQHF
.	TRBV19	TRBJ1-4	.	TGTGCCACCCGGACTGGAGAAAAACTGTTTTTT	CATRTGEKLFF
.	TRBV7-3	TRBJ2-5	TRBD2	TGTGCCAGCAGCTTCCGGGGGGAAGAGACCCAGTACTTC	CASSFRGEETQYF
.	TRBV4-1	TRBJ2-5	.	TGCGCCAGCAGCCGCCAAACCAGGGAAGTCGAGACCCAGTACTTC	CASSRQTREVETQYF
.	TRBV7-9	TRBJ2-7	.	TGTGCCAGCAGCTCTAGATGGGAGGTCGAGCAGTACTTC	CASSSRWEVEQYF
once	TRBV6-5	TRBJ1-2	.	TGTGCCAGCGGGAACAGTTATCTCTATGGCTACACCTTC	CASGNSYLYGYTF
.	TRBV7-2	TRBJ2-5	.	TGTGCCAGCAGCGCAGGACTGACTCAAGAGACCCAGTACTTC	CASSAGLTQETQYF
.	TRBV6-1	TRBJ1-3	.	TGTGCCAGCAGTGTGGGGTTTTCTGGAAACACCATATATTTT	CASSVGFSGNTIYF
.	TRBV20-1	TRBJ2-5	.	TGCAGTGCTACGGGGGTGAGGACCCAGTACTTC	CSATGVRTQYF
.	TRBV13	TRBJ2-3	TRBD2	TGTGCCAGCAGCTTAGGCATAGCTAGCGGGGGGCCCTCGGTTACGCAGTATTTT	CASSLGIASGGPSVTQYF
.	TRBV7-2	TRBJ2-7	.	TGTGCCAGCAGCTTACCCCCTGGACAGACTTACGAGCAGTACTTC	CASSLPPGQTYEQYF
.	TRBV2	TRBJ1-1	TRBD1	TGTGCCAGCCTTCCGGGACAGGGTGGGAATTTTGAAGCTTTCTTT	CASLPGQGGNFEAFF
.	TRBV19	TRBJ1-3	.	TGTGCCAGTAGTAGTCCCCGGCAGGGGCCTGGAAACACCATATATTTT	CASSSPRQGPGNTIYF
.	TRBV5-6	TRBJ2-5	TRBD2	TGTGCCAGCAGCTTGGGCCCTAGCGGGGGGGAAGAGACCCAGTACTTC	CASSLGPSGGEETQYF
.	TRBV2	TRBJ1-4	.	TGTGCCAGCACTCGAGGGGGTGGTGAAAAACTGTTTTTT	CASTRGGGEKLFF
.	TRBV5-1	TRBJ1-1	.	TGCGCCAGCAGCTTCGTCGGGGCGATGAACACTGAAGCTTTCTTT	CASSFVGAMNTEAFF
.	TRBV2	TRBJ1-5	.	TGTGCCAGCAGCGGACGGCCCAATCAGCCCCAGCATTTT	CASSGRPNQPQHF
.	TRBV6-5	TRBJ2-7	TRBD2	TGTGCCAGCAGTCCCGGGGGGACGGCATCCTACGAGCAGTACTTC	CASSPGGTASYEQYF
.	TRBV30	TRBJ1-2	TRBD1	TGTGCCTGCACCAGACAGGGTCGGAACTATGGCTACACCTTC	CACTRQGRNYGYTF
.	TRBV11-1	TRBJ2-5	.	TGTGCCAGCAGCCCAGCTAGTCGGGGGCGAGAGACCCAGTACTTC	CASSPASRGRETQYF
.	TRBV11-2	TRBJ1-1	TRBD1	TGTGCCAGCAGCCGACAGGGGGGGGGCACTGAAGCTTTCTTT	CASSRQGGGTEAFF
once	TRBV2	TRBJ2-7	.	TGTGCCAGCAGTGGTAGGAGGACACCCGAGTGGGCCTACGAGCAGTACTTC	CASSGRRTPEWAYEQYF
.	TRBV6-5	TRBJ2-5	TRBD2	TGTGCCAGCAGCTTGAGCGGGGGGGCCGTGGAGACCCAGTACTTC	CASSLSGGAVETQYF
.	TRBV18	TRBJ2-7	.	TGTGCCAGCTCACCACCGGGAGGATCCTACGAGCAGTACTTC	CASSPPGGSYEQYF
.	TRBV11-2	TRBJ1-1	.	TGTGCCAGCAGCTCTGTCGGGACGGGGAACACTGAAGCTTTCTTT	CASSSVGTGNTEAFF
.	TRBV6-1	TRBJ1-5	.	TGTGCCAGCATAAAAGGGTGGGATAATCATCCCCAGCATTTT	CASIKGWDNHPQHF
once	TRBV4-2	TRBJ2-5	.	TGTGCCAGCAGCCAAGGGTCGAACCAAGAGACCCAGTACTTC	CASSQGSNQETQYF
.	TRBV9	TRBJ2-2	.	TGTGCCAGCAGTGGGACCACCGGGGAGCTGTTTTTT	CASSGTTGELFF
.	TRBV28	TRBJ1-3	TRBD1	TGTGCCAGCAGTGCCAACCCGGGACAGGGGGGATCTGGAAACACCATATATTTT	CASSANPGQGGSGNTIYF
.	TRBV2	TRBJ1-5	.	TGTGCCAGCAGTGAAATGGGCAGGGAAGATCAGCCCCAGCATTTT	CASSEMGREDQPQHF
.	TRBV7-2	TRBJ1-2	.	TGTGCCAGCAGCTTAGAACGGACCCACTATGGCTACACCTTC	CASSLERTHYGYTF
.	TRBV5-6	TRBJ2-5	.	TGTGCCAGCAGCTTGAACGGGGGGCCCCAAGAGACCCAGTACTTC	CASSLNGGPQETQYF
.	TRBV7-2	TRBJ1-3	.	TGTGCCAGCAGCTTAGTGGTGGGAAACACCATATATTTT	CASSLVVGNTIYF
.	TRBV2	TRBJ2-1	.	TGTGCCAGCAGTTTCCCCGACGGGGACAATGAGCAGTTCTTC	CASSFPDGDNEQFF